This T cell receptor (beta chain) was recovered during a study of early T cells in non-severe SARS-CoV-2 infection. The ends lost 7 bases at V and 0 bases at J; junction bases unmatched: 15. The CDR3 runs 17 residues. In germline, CDR1 is MNHEY, CDR2 SVGEGT. This clonotype appeared a few times. The library protocol tagged individual cDNA molecules with unique molecular identifiers. From the 5' RACE reads, TCRdb called clonotypes with MiXCR, one entry per CDR3 protein. The sample lists approximately 75,000 distinct CDR3 sequences; 4.6% were seen once. The receptor comes from an adult who was a healthcare worker with PCR-confirmed SARS-CoV-2 infection or an uninfected control (not recorded which). The donor label of this sample is uncertain. This specimen consisted of whole blood, obtained at baseline. The chain joins TRBV6-2 or TRBV6-3 to TRBJ2-7, with 7 bases aligning to TRBD2. CDR3 sequence: CASNRLMGAGSSYEQYF. CDR3 DNA: TGTGCCAGCAATCGCCTTATGGGAGCGGGGAGCTCCTACGAGCAGTACTTC.